This T cell receptor beta chain originates from a study of T cell repertoires in cytomegalovirus infection (dated by TCRdb to between 2018 and 2021). Notes on the research overall: Donor HLA type was relevant to the analysis, as public TCR beta signatures indicated carriage of CMV infection together with the matching HLA type.

A single count supports this clonotype. Its cognate antigen has yet to be identified. Within one base of it there is no much larger clone, and no base qualities were kept. One read alone is weak evidence. General findings and caveats noted by the study authors: Cumulative frequency of public TCR beta family members discriminated carriers of CMV infection plus the relevant HLA type in this cohort and an independent 352-donor cohort. The ex vivo response was dominated by HLA-C-restricted CMV-specific TCR beta clonotypes, which also provided the single most frequent clonotype in two of eight donors.

From the cysteine through the phenylalanine, the CDR3 covers 17 amino acids. Only CDR3 DNA is held: 51 bases, read in frame from base 1. The germline V gene supplies CDR1 SGHTA and CDR2 FQGNSA. V trim: 3 bases; J trim: 6 bases; unmatched bases: 14. TCRdb names Illumina HiSeq 1500 as the instrument used. Using fastp trimming at Q25 and MiXCR clonotype assembly, TCRdb reanalyzed the public sequencing data and kept in-frame beta chains. Each CDR3 protein appears once, grouped with its most common genes and DNA. The sample includes more than 350,000 distinct CDR3 sequences, with under 40% observed a single time. Roughly 13% of the sample is taken by the ten largest.

The V and J segments used are TRBV7-2 and TRBJ2-1, with 7 central nucleotides matching TRBD1. Material: PBMCs. The sequence came from a human donor in good health (CMV status not recorded). Some clones in this sample may be carry-over from other donors' samples. CDR3 reads: CASSFRHRGKWSNEQFF. At the DNA level, the sequence is TGTGCCAGCAGCTTCCGCCACAGGGGAAAATGGAGCAATGAGCAGTTCTTC. Supplemented by the reference TRBV7-2 and TRBJ2-1 proteins around the CDR3, the complete variable domain is GAGVSQSPSNKVTEKGKDVELRCDPISGHTALYWYRQSLGQGLEFLIYFQGNSAPDKSGLPSDRFSAERTGGSVSTLTIQRTQQEDSAVYLCASSFRHRGKWSNEQFFGPGTRLTVL.